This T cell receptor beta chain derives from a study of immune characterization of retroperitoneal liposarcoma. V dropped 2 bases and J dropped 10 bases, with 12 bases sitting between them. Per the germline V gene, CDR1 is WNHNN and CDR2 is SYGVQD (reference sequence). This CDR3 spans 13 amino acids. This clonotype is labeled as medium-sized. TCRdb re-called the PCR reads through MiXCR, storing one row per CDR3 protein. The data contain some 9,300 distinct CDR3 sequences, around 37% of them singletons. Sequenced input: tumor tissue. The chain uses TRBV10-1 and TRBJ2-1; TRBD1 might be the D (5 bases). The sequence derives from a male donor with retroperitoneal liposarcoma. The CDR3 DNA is TGCGCCAGCAGTGAGGGACACTCCTACGAGCAGTTCTTC. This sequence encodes CASSEGHSYEQFF.